Listed here are 31 T cell receptor beta chains from one sample, sequenced in a study of CD8+ T cells in alopecia areata. RNA was isolated and reverse transcribed to cDNA, the sequencing template. This table comes from immunoSEQ multiplex PCR, and its TCRdb copy is limited to in-frame clones, with some not included. The sample lists about 110,000 clones; about 50% were seen once. The specimen sequenced was NKG2D-low CD8+ T cells sorted from blood. The receptors here all came from a human donor with alopecia areata.

This chain links TRBV5-1 with TRBJ2-7; D not certain. Per the germline V gene, CDR1 is SGHRS and CDR2 is YFSETQ. The V end lost 1 base, the J end lost 5 bases, and 16 bases lay between the germline ends. This CDR3 is 15 amino acids long. The CDR3 coding sequence is TGCGCCAGCAGCTTGAACGGGCCCCCAGACCACGAGCAGTACTTC. It is translated as CASSLNGPPDHEQYF. The full variable domain, in which reference TRBV5-1 and TRBJ2-7 provide the parts outside the CDR3, is KAGVTQTPRYLIKTRGQQVTLSCSPISGHRSVSWYQQTPGQGLQFLFEYFSETQRNKGNFPGRFSGRQFSNSRSEMNVSTLELGDSALYLCASSLNGPPDHEQYFGPGTRLTVT.

The rearrangement uses TRBV10-3 and TRBJ2-7; D ambiguous. CDR1 is ENHRY, CDR2 SYGVKD, per germline. This CDR3 has 15 residues. Trimming shortened V by 10 bases and J by 0 bases, and 19 bases separated the two germline ends. The CDR3 spells CATLGVEKGSYEQYF. The CDR3 nucleotides read TGTGCCACCCTTGGGGTCGAAAAGGGCTCCTACGAGCAGTACTTC.

The chain links TRBV19 to TRBJ1-5; no reliable D call. The CDR3 loop spans 14 amino acids. Germline V gene sequence: CDR1 LNHDA, CDR2 SQIVND (reference sequence). V was clipped by 8 bases and J by 2 bases, with 13 bases between them. The CDR3 loop is CASESGSGNQPQHF. For the CDR3, the DNA is TGTGCCAGTGAGTCGGGAAGTGGCAATCAGCCCCAGCATTTT. The full variable domain, completed using reference TRBV19 and TRBJ1-5, is DGGITQSPKYLFRKEGQNVTLSCEQNLNHDAMYWYRQDPGQGLRLIYYSQIVNDFQKGDIAEGYSVSREKKESFPLTVTSAQKNPTAFYLCASESGSGNQPQHFGDGTRLSIL.

The chain links TRBV30 to TRBJ2-2, with D tentatively TRBD1 or TRBD2 (6 bases each). The V and J ends lost 5 bases and 6 bases respectively, with 22 bases between them. The germline gives CDR1 GTSNPN, CDR2 SVGIG (reference sequence). The CDR3 length is 16 residues. The CDR3 DNA follows: TGTGCCTGGTCTCATCAAAGTAGGGGGGCCGCCGGGGAGCTGTTTTTT. Amino acid sequence: CAWSHQSRGAAGELFF.

CDR3 nucleotides: TGTGCCAGTGGCGGGGACAGGGGGCCAGGTCAGCCCCAGCATTTT. It is translated as CASGGDRGPGQPQHF. The J gene is TRBJ1-5, the V gene TRBV19; the match to TRBD1 covers 12 bases. This CDR3 spans 15 amino acids. Trimming removed 8 bases from V and 6 bases from J; junction bases left unmatched: 8. Germline V gene sequence: CDR1 LNHDA, CDR2 SQIVND (reference sequence).

This chain's CDR3 is CSARTGDGYTF. The CDR3 DNA reads as TGCAGTGCTAGGACAGGGGATGGCTACACCTTC. The rearrangement uses TRBV20-1 and TRBJ1-2, with 8 bases matching TRBD1. The V gene end was trimmed by 3 bases and the J gene end by 6 bases; junction bases not matched to a gene: 0. This CDR3 contains 11 residues. Germline V gives CDR1 DFQATT, CDR2 SNEGSKA (reference sequence).

This chain connects TRBV27 to TRBJ2-7; D possibly matches TRBD1 or TRBD2 (5 bases each). Germline V CDR1 and CDR2: MNHEY, SMNVEV (reference sequence). The germline V and J ends were trimmed by 5 bases and 7 bases, with 15 bases remaining between them. The CDR3 has 13 residues. CDR3 protein: CASSGTLGGEQYF. The CDR3, as DNA: TGTGCCAGCAGTGGGACCCTTGGTGGGGAGCAGTACTTC.

The rearrangement uses TRBV5-6 and TRBJ1-1; 9 nucleotides align to TRBD1. Looked up from germline, CDR1 is SGHDT and CDR2 is YYEEEE. This CDR3 is 15 amino acids long. Trimming cost V 5 bases and J 2 bases; bases outside gene matches: 7. The CDR3 bases are TGTGCCAGCAGGCAAACGGGACAGGGCAACACTGAAGCTTTCTTT. Translated, it gives CASRQTGQGNTEAFF. The full variable domain, rest sourced from reference TRBV5-6 and TRBJ1-1, is DAGVTQSPTHLIKTRGQQVTLRCSPKSGHDTVSWYQQALGQGPQFIFQYYEEEERQRGNFPDRFSGHQFPNYSSELNVNALLLGDSALYLCASRQTGQGNTEAFFGQGTRLTVV.

The chain joins TRBV20-1 to TRBJ2-1; D unresolved. The CDR3 consists of 11 residues. Germline values: CDR1 DFQATT, CDR2 SNEGSKA (reference sequence). Between the trimmed V and J ends, which lost 0 bases and 8 bases, there was a span of 5 bases. CDR3 in DNA: TGCAGTGCTAGAGAGTGGGATGAGCAGTTCTTC. The encoded protein is CSAREWDEQFF.

The rearrangement joins TRBV19 to TRBJ2-7; D is ambiguous. The V gene lost 3 bases and the J gene lost 3 bases, with 6 bases spanning the gap. CDR1 LNHDA and CDR2 SQIVND come from the germline V gene (reference sequence). The CDR3 extends over 12 amino acids. The CDR3 nucleotides read TGTGCCAGTAGTATCGCCGGCTACGAGCAGTACTTC. This translates into CASSIAGYEQYF.

This chain connects TRBV9 to TRBJ2-1; tentative D call: TRBD1 (5 bases). Trimming pared 2 bases from V and 5 bases from J, leaving 8 bases between. The CDR3 has 13 residues. From germline, CDR1 is SGDLS and CDR2 YYNGEE. CDR3 loop: CASSVGPDNEQFF. CDR3 coding DNA: TGTGCCAGCAGCGTGGGGCCAGACAATGAGCAGTTCTTC.

This clone has just a few counts. The chain is built from TRBV25-1 and TRBJ2-7; no definite D call. CDR1 is MGHDK and CDR2 is SYGVNS in the germline V gene. The CDR3 sequence is 12 residues long. V gave up 10 bases and J gave up 2 bases, with 12 bases separating them. Here the CDR3 DNA reads TGTGCCACCACGGGCGGAGCCTACGAGCAGTACTTC. Translating it yields CATTGGAYEQYF.

CDR3 residues: CASRRQTAYNEQFF. CDR3 DNA: TGTGCCAGCAGGAGACAGACCGCATACAATGAGCAGTTCTTC. The gene calls are TRBV27 and TRBJ2-1; D is possibly TRBD1 (5 bases). The CDR3 has 14 amino acids. V shed 6 bases and J shed 4 bases, with 13 bases lying between them. CDR1 is MNHEY, CDR2 SMNVEV, per germline (reference sequence).

This sequence joins TRBV7-8 and TRBJ2-1; D may match TRBD1 or TRBD2 (5 bases each). From germline, CDR1 is SGHVS and CDR2 FQNEAQ. The CDR3 length is 12 residues. Trimming stripped 0 bases from V and 9 bases from J, with 6 bases between. CDR3: CASSLAGGEQFF. As DNA, the CDR3 is TGTGCCAGCAGCTTAGCTGGGGGTGAGCAGTTCTTC.

This clone has a handful of counts. The chain couples TRBV30 to TRBJ2-7, with D unresolved. The CDR3 runs 12 residues. Germline V CDR1 and CDR2: GTSNPN, SVGIG (reference sequence). The ends were cut back, 6 bases at V and 4 bases at J, with 13 bases in the middle. The CDR3 loop is CACDSGRYEQYF. CDR3 DNA: TGTGCCTGCGACTCCGGCCGATACGAGCAGTACTTC.

The gene calls are TRBV6-5 and TRBJ1-2; D may be TRBD1 (5 bases). Deletions cut 6 bases from V and 1 base from J, with 12 bases between. The germline gives CDR1 MNHEY, CDR2 SVGAGI. The CDR3 consists of 14 residues. In DNA form, the CDR3 reads TGTGCCAGCAGACCGGGACCCAGTAACTATGGCTACACCTTC. It translates to CASRPGPSNYGYTF.

J is TRBJ2-7 and V is TRBV5-1; 8 bases fit TRBD2. Trimming at V came to 1 base and at J to 2 bases, leaving 5 bases not matched to a gene. The germline CDR1 and CDR2 sequences are SGHRS and YFSETQ. CDR3 length: 15 residues. This CDR3 reads CASSLSSGSTYEQYF. The CDR3, as DNA: TGCGCCAGCAGCTTGAGCAGCGGGAGTACCTACGAGCAGTACTTC.

This chain connects TRBV27 to TRBJ1-1, with D perhaps matching TRBD1 (5 bases). Germline-derived CDR1 and CDR2 are MNHEY and SMNVEV (reference sequence). Between the trimmed V and J ends, which lost 4 bases and 4 bases, there was a span of 10 bases. CDR3 length: 13 residues. CDR3 loop: CASSSQGLTEAFF. The CDR3, as DNA: TGTGCCAGCAGTTCGCAGGGTCTCACTGAAGCTTTCTTT.

The J gene is TRBJ2-2, the V gene TRBV7-3; weak D call: TRBD1 (5 bases). Germline V CDR1 and CDR2: SGHTA, FQGTGA. This CDR3 spans 16 amino acids. V was shortened by 3 bases and J by 0 bases, with 11 bases between the two germline ends. The CDR3: CASSFLATANTGELFF. The DNA of the CDR3 is TGTGCCAGCAGCTTTCTCGCGACAGCGAACACCGGGGAGCTGTTTTTT.

This chain uses TRBV30 with TRBJ1-1; D is unresolved. Trimming left V 2 bases short and J 7 bases short, with 8 bases between. From germline, CDR1 is GTSNPN and CDR2 SVGIG (reference sequence). This CDR3 spans 11 amino acids. In nucleotides, the CDR3 is TGTGCCTGGAGTTTCGGGGATGAAGCTTTCTTT. It encodes CAWSFGDEAFF.

The rearrangement joins TRBV27 to TRBJ2-6; 12 positions match TRBD1. CDR1 is MNHEY, CDR2 SMNVEV, per germline (reference sequence). V was clipped by 6 bases and J by 12 bases; unmatched bases: 9. This CDR3 comprises 15 residues. The CDR3 DNA sequence: TGTGCCAGCAGGGGACAGGGGGCCTTGAACTTCGTCCTGACTTTC. This gives the protein CASRGQGALNFVLTF.

The V gene is TRBV6-9, the J gene TRBJ2-7, with TRBD1 identical over 11 bases. Germline assignment: CDR1 MNHGY and CDR2 SVAAGI. V gave up 6 bases and J gave up 9 bases; unmatched junction bases: 28. The CDR3 runs to 20 residues. The DNA of the CDR3 is TGTGCCAGCAGCCATACTCTAACGGACAGGGGGCGCATTTCGCCTCCTGGGCAGTACTTC. Amino acids: CASSHTLTDRGRISPPGQYF.

There are a few counts of this clone. The chain carries TRBV27 and TRBJ2-5; D remains ambiguous. V was cut by 6 bases and J by 6 bases, with 11 bases left in between. Per germline, CDR1 MNHEY and CDR2 SMNVEV (reference sequence). CDR3 length equals 12 residues. This chain's CDR3 is CASSRALKTQYF. CDR3 nucleotides: TGTGCCAGCAGCCGCGCCCTGAAGACCCAGTACTTC.

V and J are TRBV13 and TRBJ2-5; D may be TRBD2 (5 bases). Trimming stripped 1 base from V and 2 bases from J, with 11 bases between. This CDR3 is 15 amino acids long. Germline V gene lookup returns CDR1 PRHDT and CDR2 FYEKMQ (reference sequence). CDR3: CASSLVFGDQETQYF. The CDR3 coding sequence is TGTGCCAGCAGCTTAGTTTTCGGGGATCAAGAGACCCAGTACTTC.

The gene calls are TRBV28 and TRBJ2-7, with D possibly being TRBD1 (6 bases). The V end was cut by 6 bases, the J end by 7 bases, with 19 bases between. The CDR3 sequence is 14 residues long. Germline V CDR1 and CDR2: MDHEN, SYDVKM. The CDR3 loop is CASSYTGGGGEQYF. CDR3 nucleotides: TGTGCCAGCAGCTATACCGGTGGGGGCGGAGAGCAGTACTTC. Filled out from reference TRBV28 and TRBJ2-7, the complete variable domain reads DVKVTQSSRYLVKRTGEKVFLECVQDMDHENMFWYRQDPGLGLRLIYFSYDVKMKEKGDIPEGYSVSREKKERFSLILESASTNQTSMYLCASSYTGGGGEQYFGPGTRLTVT.

Concerning this clone: One end of the junction varies from germline; a read error may be responsible. This chain connects TRBV7-7 to TRBJ2-3, with 8 nucleotides matching TRBD1. This CDR3 has 15 residues. Per germline, CDR1 SSHAT and CDR2 FNYEAQ (reference sequence). CDR3 sequence (DNA): TGTGCTAGCAGCTTAGAGGGACAGGGCACAGATACGCAGTATTTT. Protein sequence: CASSLEGQGTDTQYF.

The chain employs TRBV5-1 and TRBJ2-1, with D maybe TRBD1 (6 bases). Germline V lookup: CDR1 SGHRS, CDR2 YFSETQ. The CDR3 covers 15 residues. V was pared by 2 bases and J by 5 bases, with 14 bases between. The DNA of the CDR3 is TGCGCCAGCAGCTTAACAGGGCAGAGAGACAATGAGCAGTTCTTC. It specifies CASSLTGQRDNEQFF.

This sequence joins TRBV6-5 and TRBJ2-7; tentative D call: TRBD2 (6 bases). Trimming pared 0 bases from V and 7 bases from J, leaving 10 bases between. Germline CDR1 and CDR2: MNHEY and SVGAGI. The CDR3 contains 13 residues. The CDR3 coding sequence is TGTGCCAGCAGTTACTCGGGAGGACGAGAGCAGTACTTC. It specifies CASSYSGGREQYF.

This clone was recorded a few times. The rearrangement links TRBV5-6 to TRBJ2-1, with D uncertain. Trimming left V 4 bases short and J 10 bases short, with 12 bases between. The CDR3 spans 12 residues. CDR1 is SGHDT, CDR2 YYEEEE, per germline. The chain's CDR3 is CASSVSSLEQFF. The CDR3 DNA is TGTGCCAGCAGCGTGAGTAGTCTCGAGCAGTTCTTC.

This chain joins TRBV5-1 and TRBJ2-5; 7 positions match TRBD2. The CDR3 has 16 amino acids. The J segment lost 3 bases and the V segment lost 1 base, leaving 9 bases of the junction unmatched. From germline, CDR1 is SGHRS and CDR2 YFSETQ. CDR3 nucleotide sequence: TGCGCCAGCAGCTTGAGGGCTAGCGGAAACAAAGAGACCCAGTACTTC. Translation: CASSLRASGNKETQYF.

About this clone itself: This may come from a read error, since a much larger clone is one base off. The chain couples TRBV5-6 to TRBJ2-7, with 8 bases identical to TRBD1. The germline gives CDR1 SGHDT, CDR2 YYEEEE. The CDR3 extends over 12 amino acids. The J segment lost 5 bases and the V segment lost 3 bases, leaving 1 base of the junction unmatched. CDR3 sequence: CASSSTGDEQYF. CDR3 DNA sequence: TGTGCCAGCAGCTCGACAGGGGACGAGCAGTACTTC.